One and the same sample provided the 2 T cell receptor beta chains below, sequenced in a study of blood T cell repertoires in COVID-19. Sequencing used immunoSEQ multiplex PCR; TCRdb keeps in-frame clones, though not all of them. This sample has about 330,000 clones; 87% occur once, and the top ten carry 9.5% to 10%. The sequenced sample consisted of peripheral blood. The receptors stem from a man younger than 40 with COVID-19, enrolled during active disease.

The chain joins TRBV7-3 to TRBJ2-3; 7 bases agree with TRBD1. Germline trimming cut 5 bases from V and 5 bases from J; bases unmatched to any gene: 7. Germline V gene data show CDR1 as SGHTA and CDR2 as FQGTGA. This CDR3 comprises 14 residues. The CDR3 protein is CASSPGQVVDTQYF. The CDR3 region has the DNA TGTGCCAGCAGCCCCGGACAGGTGGTAGATACGCAGTATTTT. The variable domain in full, with the rest retrieved from reference TRBV7-3 and TRBJ2-3, is GAGVSQTPSNKVTEKGKYVELRCDPISGHTALYWYRQSLGQGPEFLIYFQGTGAADDSGLPNDRFFAVRPEGSVSTLKIQRTERGDSAVYLCASSPGQVVDTQYFGPGTRLTVL.

The V and J genes are TRBV7-6 and TRBJ1-1; D is uncertain. V gave up 1 base and J gave up 1 base, with 7 bases separating them. From germline, CDR1 is SGHVS and CDR2 FNYEAQ. The CDR3 is 14 residues long. The CDR3 region is CASSLVGENTEAFF. The CDR3 DNA is TGTGCCAGCAGCTTAGTGGGCGAGAACACTGAAGCTTTCTTT.